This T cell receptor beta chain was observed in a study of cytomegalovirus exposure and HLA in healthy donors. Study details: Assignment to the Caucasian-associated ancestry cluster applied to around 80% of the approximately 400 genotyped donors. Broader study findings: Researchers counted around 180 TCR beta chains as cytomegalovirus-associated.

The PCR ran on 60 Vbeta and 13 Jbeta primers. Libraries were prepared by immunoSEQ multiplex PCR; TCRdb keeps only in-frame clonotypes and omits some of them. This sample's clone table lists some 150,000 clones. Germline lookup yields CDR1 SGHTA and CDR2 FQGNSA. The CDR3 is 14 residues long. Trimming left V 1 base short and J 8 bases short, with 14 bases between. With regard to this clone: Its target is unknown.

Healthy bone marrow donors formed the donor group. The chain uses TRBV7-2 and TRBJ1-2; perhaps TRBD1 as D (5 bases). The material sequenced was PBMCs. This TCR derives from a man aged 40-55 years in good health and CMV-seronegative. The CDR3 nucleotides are TGTGCCAGCAGCTTAGTTTGGCAGGGAGGGGGCTACACCTTC. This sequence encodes CASSLVWQGGGYTF. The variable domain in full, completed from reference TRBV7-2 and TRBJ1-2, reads GAGVSQSPSNKVTEKGKDVELRCDPISGHTALYWYRQSLGQGLEFLIYFQGNSAPDKSGLPSDRFSAERTGGSVSTLTIQRTQQEDSAVYLCASSLVWQGGGYTFGSGTRLTVV.